This TCR beta chain was sequenced for a study of CD8+ T cells in alopecia areata. Study in general: Treated patients received oral tofacitinib, 5 to 10 mg twice daily.

Notes on this clone: Its antigen is unknown.

Treatment of the sample: oral pan-JAK inhibitor, 5-10 mg twice daily. Specimens obtained from alopecia areata patients comprised lesional scalp punch biopsies and peripheral blood. As the sequencing template, cDNA was produced by extracting RNA and reverse transcribing it. The repertoire was sequenced with immunoSEQ multiplex PCR; TCRdb's copy has only in-frame clones and lacks some. This table holds more than 95,000 clones, approximately 52% found once. Findings and limits, study-wide: Besides other cells, scalp samples also yield sequences of resident alphabeta T cells from normal skin. Higher clonality was seen in lesional scalp than in normal scalp, especially in alopecia totalis/universalis.

The CDR3 consists of 13 residues. V was clipped by 0 bases and J by 5 bases, with 10 bases between them. CDR1 is GTSNPN, CDR2 SVGIG, per germline (reference sequence). The chain is built from TRBV30 and TRBJ1-1; D call uncertain. The clonotype originates from a human donor with alopecia areata. The sample in question was CD8+ T cells sorted from blood, obtained at week 4, from a patient treated with tofacitinib. CDR3 nucleotides: TGTGCCTGGAGTGTAGGGCAGCTTACTGAAGCTTTCTTT. Its translation: CAWSVGQLTEAFF.